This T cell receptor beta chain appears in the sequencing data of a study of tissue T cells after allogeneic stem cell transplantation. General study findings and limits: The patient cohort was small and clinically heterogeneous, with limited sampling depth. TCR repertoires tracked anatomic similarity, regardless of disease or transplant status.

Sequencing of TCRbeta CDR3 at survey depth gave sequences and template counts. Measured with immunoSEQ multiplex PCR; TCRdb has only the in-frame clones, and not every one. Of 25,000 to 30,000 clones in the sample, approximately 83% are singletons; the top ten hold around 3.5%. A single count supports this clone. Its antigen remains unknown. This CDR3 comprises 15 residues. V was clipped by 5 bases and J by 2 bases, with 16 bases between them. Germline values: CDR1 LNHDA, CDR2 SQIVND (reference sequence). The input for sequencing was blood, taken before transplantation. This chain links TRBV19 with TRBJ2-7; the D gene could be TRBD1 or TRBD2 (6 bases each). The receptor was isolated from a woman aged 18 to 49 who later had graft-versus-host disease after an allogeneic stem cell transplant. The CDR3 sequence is CASSFGGGVTYEQYF. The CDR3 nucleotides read TGTGCCAGTAGTTTTGGGGGCGGGGTGACCTACGAGCAGTACTTC.